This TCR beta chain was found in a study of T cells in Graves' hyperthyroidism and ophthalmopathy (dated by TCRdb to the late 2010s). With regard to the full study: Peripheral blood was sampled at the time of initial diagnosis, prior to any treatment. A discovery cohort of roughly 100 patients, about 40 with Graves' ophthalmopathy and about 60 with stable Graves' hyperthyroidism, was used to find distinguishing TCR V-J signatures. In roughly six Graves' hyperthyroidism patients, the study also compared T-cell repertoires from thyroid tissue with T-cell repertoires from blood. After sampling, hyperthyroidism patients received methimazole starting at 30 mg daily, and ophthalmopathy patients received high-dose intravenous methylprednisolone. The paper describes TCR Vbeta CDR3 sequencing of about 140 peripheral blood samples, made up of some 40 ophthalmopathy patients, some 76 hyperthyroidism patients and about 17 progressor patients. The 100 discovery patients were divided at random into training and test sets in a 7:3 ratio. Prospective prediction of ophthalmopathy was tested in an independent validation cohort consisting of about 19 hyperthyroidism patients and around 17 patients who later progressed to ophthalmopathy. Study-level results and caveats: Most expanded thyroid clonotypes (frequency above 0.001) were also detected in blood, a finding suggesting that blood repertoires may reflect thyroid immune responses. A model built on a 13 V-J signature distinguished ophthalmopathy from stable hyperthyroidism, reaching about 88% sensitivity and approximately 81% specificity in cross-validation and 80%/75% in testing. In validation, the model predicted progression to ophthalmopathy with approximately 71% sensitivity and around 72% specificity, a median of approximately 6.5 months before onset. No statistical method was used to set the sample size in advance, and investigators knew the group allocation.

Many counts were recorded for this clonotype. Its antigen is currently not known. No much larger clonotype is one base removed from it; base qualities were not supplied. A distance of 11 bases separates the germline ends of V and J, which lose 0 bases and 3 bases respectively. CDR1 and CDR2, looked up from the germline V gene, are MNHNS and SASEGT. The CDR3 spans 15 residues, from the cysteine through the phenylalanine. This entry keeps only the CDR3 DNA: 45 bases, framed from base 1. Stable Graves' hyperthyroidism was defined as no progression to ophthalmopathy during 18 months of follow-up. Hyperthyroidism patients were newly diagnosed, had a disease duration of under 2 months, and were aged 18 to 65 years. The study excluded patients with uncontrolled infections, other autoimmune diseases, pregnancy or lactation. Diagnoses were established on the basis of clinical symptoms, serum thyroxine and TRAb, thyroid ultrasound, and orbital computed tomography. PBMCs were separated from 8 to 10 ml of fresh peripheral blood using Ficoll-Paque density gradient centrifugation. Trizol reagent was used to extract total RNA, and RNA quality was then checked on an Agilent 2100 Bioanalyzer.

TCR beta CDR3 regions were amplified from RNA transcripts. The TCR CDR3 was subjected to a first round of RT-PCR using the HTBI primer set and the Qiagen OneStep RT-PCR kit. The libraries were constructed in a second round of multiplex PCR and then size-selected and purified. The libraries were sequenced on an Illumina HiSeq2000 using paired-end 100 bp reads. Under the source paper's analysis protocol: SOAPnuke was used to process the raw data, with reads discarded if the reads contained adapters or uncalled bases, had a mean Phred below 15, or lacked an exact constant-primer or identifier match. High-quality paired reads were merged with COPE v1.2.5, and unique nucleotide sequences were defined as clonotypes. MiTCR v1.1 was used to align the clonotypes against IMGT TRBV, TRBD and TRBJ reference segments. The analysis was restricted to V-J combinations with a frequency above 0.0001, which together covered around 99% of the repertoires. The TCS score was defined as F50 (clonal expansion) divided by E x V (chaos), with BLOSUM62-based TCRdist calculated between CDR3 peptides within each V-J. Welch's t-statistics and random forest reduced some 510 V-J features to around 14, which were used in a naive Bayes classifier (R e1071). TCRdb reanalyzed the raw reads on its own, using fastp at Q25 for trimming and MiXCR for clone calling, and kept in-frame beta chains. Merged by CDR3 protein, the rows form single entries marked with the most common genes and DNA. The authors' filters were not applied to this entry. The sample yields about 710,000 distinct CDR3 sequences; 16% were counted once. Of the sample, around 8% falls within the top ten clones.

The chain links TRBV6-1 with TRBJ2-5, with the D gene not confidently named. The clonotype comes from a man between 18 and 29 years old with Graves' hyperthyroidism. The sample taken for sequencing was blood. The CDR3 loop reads CASSEALGREETQYF. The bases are TGTGCCAGCAGTGAAGCACTCGGCAGAGAAGAGACCCAGTACTTC.